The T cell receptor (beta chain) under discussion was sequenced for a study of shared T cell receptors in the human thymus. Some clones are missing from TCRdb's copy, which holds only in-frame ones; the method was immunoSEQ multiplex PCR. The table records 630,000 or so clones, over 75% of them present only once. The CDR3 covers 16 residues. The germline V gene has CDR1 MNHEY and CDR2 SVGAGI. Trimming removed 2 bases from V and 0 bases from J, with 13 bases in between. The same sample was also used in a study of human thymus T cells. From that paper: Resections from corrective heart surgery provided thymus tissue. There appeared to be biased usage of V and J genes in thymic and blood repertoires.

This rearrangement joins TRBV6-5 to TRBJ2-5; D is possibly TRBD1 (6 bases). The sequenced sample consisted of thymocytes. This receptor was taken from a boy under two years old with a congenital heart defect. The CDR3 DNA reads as TGTGCCAGCAGTTACCGCCCCCAGGGGAACCAAGAGACCCAGTACTTC. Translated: CASSYRPQGNQETQYF.